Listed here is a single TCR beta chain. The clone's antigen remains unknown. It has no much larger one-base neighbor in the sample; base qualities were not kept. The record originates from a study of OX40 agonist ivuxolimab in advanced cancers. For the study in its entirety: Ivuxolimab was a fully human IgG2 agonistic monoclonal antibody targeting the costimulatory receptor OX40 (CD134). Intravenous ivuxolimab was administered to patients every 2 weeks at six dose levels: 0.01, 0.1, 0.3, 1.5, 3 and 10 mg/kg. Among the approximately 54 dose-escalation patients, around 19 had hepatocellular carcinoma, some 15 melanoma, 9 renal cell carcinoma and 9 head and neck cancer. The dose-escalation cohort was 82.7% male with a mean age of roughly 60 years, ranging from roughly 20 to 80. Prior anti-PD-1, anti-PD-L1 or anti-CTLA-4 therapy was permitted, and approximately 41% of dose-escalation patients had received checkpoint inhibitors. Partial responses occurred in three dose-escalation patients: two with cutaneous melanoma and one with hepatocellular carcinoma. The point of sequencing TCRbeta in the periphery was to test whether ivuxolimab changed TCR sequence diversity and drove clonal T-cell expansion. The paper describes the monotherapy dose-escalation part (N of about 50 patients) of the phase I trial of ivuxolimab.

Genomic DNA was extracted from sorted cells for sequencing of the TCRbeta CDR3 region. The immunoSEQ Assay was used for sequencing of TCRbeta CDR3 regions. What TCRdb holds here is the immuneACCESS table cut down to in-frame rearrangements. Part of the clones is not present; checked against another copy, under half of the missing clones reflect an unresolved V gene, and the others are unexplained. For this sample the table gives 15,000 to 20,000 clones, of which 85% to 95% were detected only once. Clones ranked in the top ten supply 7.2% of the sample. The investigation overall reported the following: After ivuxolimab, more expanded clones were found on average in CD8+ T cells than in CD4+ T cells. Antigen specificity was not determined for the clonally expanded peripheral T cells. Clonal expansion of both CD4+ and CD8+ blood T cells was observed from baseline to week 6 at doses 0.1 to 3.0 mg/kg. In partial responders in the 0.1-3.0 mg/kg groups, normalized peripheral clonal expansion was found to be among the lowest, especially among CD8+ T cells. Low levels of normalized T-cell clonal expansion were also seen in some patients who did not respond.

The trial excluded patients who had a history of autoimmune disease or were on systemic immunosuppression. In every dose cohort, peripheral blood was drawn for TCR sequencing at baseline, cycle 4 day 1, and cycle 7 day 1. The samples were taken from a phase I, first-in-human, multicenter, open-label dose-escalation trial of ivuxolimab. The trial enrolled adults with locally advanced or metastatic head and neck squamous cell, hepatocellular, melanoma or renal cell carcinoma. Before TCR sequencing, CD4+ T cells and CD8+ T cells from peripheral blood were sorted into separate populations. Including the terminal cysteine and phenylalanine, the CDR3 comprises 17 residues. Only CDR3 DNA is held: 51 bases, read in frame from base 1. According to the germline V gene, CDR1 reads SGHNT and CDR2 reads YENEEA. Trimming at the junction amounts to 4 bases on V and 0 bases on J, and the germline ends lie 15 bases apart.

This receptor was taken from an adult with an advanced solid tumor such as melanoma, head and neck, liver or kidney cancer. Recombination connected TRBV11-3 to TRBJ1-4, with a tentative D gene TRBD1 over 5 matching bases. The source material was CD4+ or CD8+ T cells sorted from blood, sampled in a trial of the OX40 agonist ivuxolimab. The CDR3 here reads CASSSKPARATNEKLFF. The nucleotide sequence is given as TGTGCCAGCAGCTCCAAGCCAGCCAGGGCAACTAATGAAAAACTGTTTTTT.